This T cell receptor (beta chain) was sequenced in a study of T cells after yellow fever vaccination (dated by TCRdb to the late 2010s). Context from the whole study: The SMART-Seq v4 Ultra Low Input RNA kit was used to prepare libraries from fractions with low cell numbers. The cohort comprised two healthy male donors, one aged 18 to 29 and one aged 30 to 40 years. Bulk TCR alpha and beta repertoires were sequenced longitudinally to track T-cell clones before and after primary and booster YFV17D yellow fever vaccination. Blood was drawn at multiple timepoints before and after primary and secondary immunization, with bulk PBMC replicates and cell subsets isolated. Summary of the overall study and its limitations: After the booster, most of the clones that had expanded following primary vaccination were detected again (approximately 96% of CD4 and 85% to 90% of CD8), which suggests that memory was broadly maintained. A small share of clonotypes occurred in both CD4 and CD8 compartments, likely arising from convergent recombination. Compared with the primary T-cell response, the secondary T-cell response was weaker but faster, peaking on day 5 rather than day 15. FACS-sorted repertoires could contain abundant contaminating clonotypes from the bulk population, so computational filtering was required. Only a couple of donors were included in the study, so the extent to which the findings can be generalized is limited.

The sample's treatment or condition label, in plain terms: live attenuated yellow fever vaccine strain. A standard Ficoll-Paque protocol was used to isolate PBMCs from peripheral blood. Dynabeads CD4 and CD8 positive selection kits were used to isolate CD4 and CD8 T-cell fractions. TriZol was used to extract RNA from bulk PBMCs, from CD4 and CD8 fractions, and from dextramer-positive and dextramer-negative fractions. Sequencing used an Illumina NovaSeq 6000. TCR cDNA was synthesized by 5'RACE template switching, which introduced a universal primer site and unique molecular identifiers. Priming for cDNA synthesis came from both the TCR alpha and TCR beta constant segments. Library amplification involved two PCR steps, and the second step added sample barcodes and sequencing adapters. Sequencing of libraries was performed on Illumina HiSeq 2500 (2x100 bp) or NovaSeq (2x150 bp). The study's processing was this. MIGEC was used to demultiplex reads and collapse the reads into UMI consensus sequences, and MiXCR was used for V(D)J alignment. Using edgeR on replicate PBMC samples, clonotypes were called vaccine-responding if FDR was below 0.01 and the log2 fold change was above 5 up to day 15. Each bulk clonotype received a CD4 or CD8 identity based on whether the sequenced CD4 or CD8 repertoire contained that clonotype at higher abundance. Using fastp at Q25 and MiXCR, TCRdb reprocessed the public reads and kept productive beta chains. Rows are combined by CDR3 protein, so each entry shows the most common genes and DNA. Here the V and J calls rest on TCRdb's processing, not on the authors' analysis. This sample is represented by some 290,000 distinct CDR3 sequences; about 11% of them were singletons. The ten most abundant clones make up 3.3% of the sample.

As encoded in the germline V gene, CDR1 is LGHNA while CDR2 is YNFKEQ. Inclusive of the bounding cysteine and phenylalanine, the CDR3 is 17 residues long. This entry keeps only the CDR3 DNA: 51 bases, framed from base 1. V and J are truncated by 0 bases and 2 bases respectively, leaving an intervening sequence of 14 bases. This clonotype came up a few times. The target of this receptor is not known. No much larger clone exists at a distance of one base, and base qualities are not known. The material was CD4+ T cells sorted from PBMCs, obtained 45 days after the yellow fever booster vaccination. The rearranged segments are TRBV4-2 and TRBJ1-5, and the D gene may be TRBD1, 6 bases matching. The sequence came from a man in his late teens or twenties who received the YFV17D yellow fever vaccine. At the DNA level, the sequence is TGTGCCAGCAGCCAAGAGGGGGACATCGGTGGCAATCAGCCCCAGCATTTT. Its amino acids are CASSQEGDIGGNQPQHF.